This T cell receptor beta chain was observed in a study of control samples from healthy donors and cancer patients (dated by TCRdb to the early 2020s). Libraries were made using the immunoSEQ multiplex PCR assay. In TCRdb, the immuneACCESS table is reduced to in-frame sequences with V and J assigned. These tables do not hold every clone; where another copy was compared, an unresolved V gene accounts for under half, and the others remain unexplained. This sample lists 150,000 to 180,000 clones; 93% were detected once. The leading ten clones occupy around 2.5% of the sample. Relative to germline, V is 2 bases shorter and J is 8 bases shorter, with 8 bases between their ends. The CDR3 has 12 amino acids, counting the end cysteine and phenylalanine. The retained sequence is limited to the CDR3, 36 bases, with the frame set at the first base. Taken from the germline V gene, the CDR1 and CDR2 loops are SGHRS and YFSETQ.

Concerning this clone: No antigen is known for it. Per-nucleotide qualities are absent, and no much larger clonotype sits a single base away.

The specimen sequenced was blood. The sequence links TRBV5-1 to TRBJ2-1; TRBD1 is perhaps the D gene, given 6 matching bases. The TCR comes from a man aged 50 or older in good health. The DNA sequence is as follows: TGCGCCAGCAGCTTACAGGGTGATGAGCAGTTCTTC. The resulting protein is CASSLQGDEQFF. Supplemented by the reference TRBV5-1 and TRBJ2-1 proteins around the CDR3, the complete variable domain is KAGVTQTPRYLIKTRGQQVTLSCSPISGHRSVSWYQQTPGQGLQFLFEYFSETQRNKGNFPGRFSGRQFSNSRSEMNVSTLELGDSALYLCASSLQGDEQFFGPGTRLTVL.